The 27 T cell receptor beta chains given below trace back to one sample, sequenced in a study of shared clonotypes between healthy human individuals. The protocol was immunoSEQ multiplex PCR, while the TCRdb copy is restricted to in-frame clones and leaves out a portion. The table shows about 590,000 clones, with 95% to 96% occurring only once. Naive CD8 cells were CD45RO-negative, positively selected for CCR7, excluding terminally differentiated effector memory CD45RA+ cells. The sample comprised naive CD8+ T cells sorted from blood. Receptors were obtained from a woman in her 30s in good health.

The chain uses TRBV7-9 and TRBJ2-7; TRBD2 might be the D (7 bases). This CDR3 is 13 amino acids long. Trimming shortened V by 2 bases and J by 5 bases, and 10 bases separated the two germline ends. The germline gives CDR1 SEHNR, CDR2 FQNEAQ (reference sequence). This CDR3 reads CASSLQGRDEQYF. Here the CDR3 DNA reads TGTGCCAGCAGCTTACAGGGGAGGGACGAGCAGTACTTC.

CDR3 bases: TGTGCCAGTAGTATAGATTGGACGGGGAACACTGAAGCTTTCTTT. Translation: CASSIDWTGNTEAFF. This chain joins TRBV19 and TRBJ1-1; D unresolved. This CDR3 spans 15 amino acids. Germline CDR1 LNHDA, CDR2 SQIVND (reference sequence). With 0 bases removed from V and 1 base from J, the gap between germline ends came to 9 bases.

The chain couples TRBV6-5 to TRBJ1-2; D remains ambiguous. V shed 4 bases and J shed 4 bases, with 13 bases lying between them. The CDR3 sequence is 14 residues long. CDR1 is MNHEY, CDR2 SVGAGI, per germline. This CDR3 is CASSLESEGYGYTF. In DNA, the CDR3 is TGTGCCAGCAGTTTAGAATCGGAGGGCTATGGCTACACCTTC.

V and J are TRBV6-5 and TRBJ2-7; TRBD2 aligns across 10 bases. CDR3 length: 16 amino acids. V was clipped by 2 bases and J by 4 bases; unmatched bases: 8. Germline values: CDR1 MNHEY, CDR2 SVGAGI. Here the CDR3 DNA reads TGTGCCAGCAGTTACGTAGCGGGAGGACCGACATACGAGCAGTACTTC. Its protein product is CASSYVAGGPTYEQYF.

The chain carries TRBV19 and TRBJ2-1, with TRBD2 matching 7 bases. Germline CDR1 is LNHDA and CDR2 is SQIVND (reference sequence). CDR3 length equals 16 residues. After removal of 1 base from V and 2 bases from J, the junction contained 5 bases not matched to a gene. CDR3 sequence (DNA): TGTGCCAGTAGTATAGCACAGCGGGACCCCTACAATGAGCAGTTCTTC. Its translation: CASSIAQRDPYNEQFF.

The CDR3 DNA reads TGTGCCAGCAGTTTATTTACAGGGCCAACTCCTTACGAGCAGTACTTC. Protein product: CASSLFTGPTPYEQYF. This chain connects TRBV28 to TRBJ2-7; possible D gene TRBD1, 6 bases. Trimming pared 1 base from V and 4 bases from J, leaving 17 bases between. Germline values: CDR1 MDHEN, CDR2 SYDVKM. This CDR3 is built from 16 residues.

For the CDR3, the DNA is TGCGCCAGCATAGCGGAAAACACAGATACGCAGTATTTT. Translation gives CASIAENTDTQYF. The V and J genes are TRBV5-1 and TRBJ2-3; perhaps TRBD2 as D (6 bases). Looked up from germline, CDR1 is SGHRS and CDR2 is YFSETQ. The CDR3 length is 13 residues. Trimming cost V 6 bases and J 2 bases, with 10 bases left between them.

Comment on this clone: This likely comes from a read error, as the CDR3 has no conserved phenylalanine or tryptophan at its end. No DNA is shown, since the ends of the CDR3 on it are uncertain; the CDR3 is the one TCRdb lists. V is TRBV13 and J is TRBJ1-1. The CDR3 numbers 11 amino acids, ends counted. CDR1 PRHDT and CDR2 FYEKMQ come from the germline V gene (reference sequence). The CDR3 loop reads CASSLGAQRIL.

This chain connects TRBV27 to TRBJ1-1; possibly TRBD1 for D (5 bases). The CDR3 covers 11 residues. Germline lookup yields CDR1 MNHEY and CDR2 SMNVEV (reference sequence). Trimming removed 7 bases from V and 6 bases from J, with 9 bases in between. CDR3 in amino acids: CASNQGAEAFF. The CDR3 region has the DNA TGTGCCAGCAATCAAGGGGCTGAAGCTTTCTTT.

V usage is TRBV28 and J usage is TRBJ1-2, with a tentative D call TRBD1 (5 bases). This CDR3 is 15 amino acids long. Looked up from germline, CDR1 is MDHEN and CDR2 is SYDVKM. With 7 bases removed from V and 2 bases from J, the gap between germline ends came to 17 bases. CDR3 loop: CASTPLGGGNYGYTF. The CDR3 DNA follows: TGTGCCAGCACCCCGTTGGGTGGGGGGAACTATGGCTACACCTTC.

The chain couples TRBV30 to TRBJ2-2, with a tentative D call TRBD1 (6 bases). Trimming left V 5 bases short and J 6 bases short, with 19 bases between. Germline V gene data show CDR1 as GTSNPN and CDR2 as SVGIG (reference sequence). The CDR3 runs 15 residues. The chain's CDR3 is CAWARQAVRAGELFF. The CDR3 DNA reads as TGTGCCTGGGCAAGACAGGCCGTAAGGGCCGGGGAGCTGTTTTTT.

V gene TRBV6-5 combines with J gene TRBJ1-1, with D possibly being TRBD1 (6 bases). This CDR3 has 13 amino acids. Deletions cut 6 bases from V and 1 base from J, with 9 bases between. CDR1 MNHEY and CDR2 SVGAGI come from the germline V gene. DNA for the CDR3: TGTGCCAGCAGACAGGGCAAGAACACTGAAGCTTTCTTT. Its translation: CASRQGKNTEAFF.

This clone was detected a few times. The chain employs TRBV20-1 and TRBJ1-1, with D uncertain. There are 10 residues in the CDR3. Trimming shortened V by 3 bases and J by 6 bases, and 5 bases separated the two germline ends. Germline assignment: CDR1 DFQATT and CDR2 SNEGSKA (reference sequence). The CDR3 DNA reads as TGCAGTGCTAGTTGGCCTGAAGCTTTCTTT. As protein: CSASWPEAFF.

The chain links TRBV7-9 to TRBJ1-2; 7 bases are a match to TRBD1. CDR1 SEHNR and CDR2 FQNEAQ come from the germline V gene (reference sequence). J was trimmed by 3 bases and V by 7 bases; bases with no gene match: 2. This CDR3 region has 12 residues. CDR3 sequence (DNA): TGTGCCAGCATAGACAGGGACTATGGCTACACCTTC. Encoded protein: CASIDRDYGYTF.

V is TRBV20-1 and J is TRBJ2-7; possible D gene TRBD1, 5 bases. The germline V gene encodes CDR1 DFQATT and CDR2 SNEGSKA (reference sequence). Trimming pared 6 bases from V and 3 bases from J, leaving 9 bases between. This CDR3 region has 11 residues. The CDR3 loop is CSADQGYEQYF. CDR3 nucleotides: TGCAGTGCCGACCAGGGCTACGAGCAGTACTTC.

The rearrangement links TRBV5-6 to TRBJ1-1; D unresolved. Germline V gene sequence: CDR1 SGHDT, CDR2 YYEEEE. V shed 1 base and J shed 2 bases, with 3 bases lying between them. CDR3 length: 12 residues. CDR3 sequence reads: CASSLYNTEAFF. The CDR3 nucleotides read TGTGCCAGCAGCTTGTACAACACTGAAGCTTTCTTT.

In its sample, this clone was seen once. The rearrangement links TRBV28 to TRBJ1-5; D possibly corresponds to TRBD1 (5 bases). The germline gives CDR1 MDHEN, CDR2 SYDVKM. Deletions cut 1 base from V and 3 bases from J, with 13 bases between. The CDR3 spans 16 residues. The CDR3 DNA reads as TGTGCCAGCAGTTTATCAGAAGGGGTCGACAATCAGCCCCAGCATTTT. It encodes CASSLSEGVDNQPQHF.

The chain employs TRBV10-2 and TRBJ2-2; D is perhaps TRBD2 (5 bases). The germline V and J ends were trimmed by 6 bases and 7 bases, with 12 bases remaining between them. The CDR3 consists of 13 residues. Germline V gives CDR1 WSHSY, CDR2 SAAADI. CDR3 sequence: CASRILGDGELFF. In DNA form, the CDR3 reads TGCGCCAGCAGGATCCTCGGGGACGGGGAGCTGTTTTTT.

The rearrangement joins TRBV4-1 to TRBJ2-2, with D hard to call. The germline CDR1 and CDR2 sequences are MGHRA and YSYEKL. This CDR3 spans 12 amino acids. V was cut by 0 bases and J by 7 bases, with 3 bases left in between. CDR3 protein: CASSQDDGELFF. The CDR3 coding sequence is TGCGCCAGCAGCCAAGATGACGGGGAGCTGTTTTTT.

The rearrangement links TRBV11-2 to TRBJ2-7, with 8 bases matching TRBD1. The CDR3 extends over 13 amino acids. CDR1 SGHAT and CDR2 FQNNGV come from the germline V gene. V was pared by 5 bases and J by 3 bases, with 3 bases of the junction left unmatched. CDR3 residues: CASSEGQGYEQYF. In DNA, the CDR3 is TGTGCCAGCAGCGAAGGACAGGGCTACGAGCAGTACTTC. Based on the CDR3 plus reference TRBV11-2 and TRBJ2-7, the full variable domain is EAGVAQSPRYKIIEKRQSVAFWCNPISGHATLYWYQQILGQGPKLLIQFQNNGVVDDSQLPKDRFSAERLKGVDSTLKIQPAKLEDSAVYLCASSEGQGYEQYFGPGTRLTVT.

The V and J genes are TRBV11-2 and TRBJ2-3; D may correspond to TRBD1 or TRBD2 (5 bases each). CDR3 length equals 16 residues. Deletions cut 5 bases from V and 2 bases from J, with 17 bases between. The germline gives CDR1 SGHAT, CDR2 FQNNGV. CDR3: CASSTRDGVITDTQYF. In DNA, the CDR3 is TGTGCCAGCAGCACACGGGACGGGGTCATCACAGATACGCAGTATTTT.

This chain links TRBV5-4 with TRBJ2-3; 12 bases are a match to TRBD2. Germline-derived CDR1 and CDR2 are SGHNT and YYREEE (reference sequence). V was pared by 5 bases and J by 0 bases, with 13 bases of the junction left unmatched. CDR3 size: 19 residues. As DNA, the CDR3 is TGTGCCAGCAGATCGGGTCGGGCTAGCGGGAGGGTGAGCACAGATACGCAGTATTTT. Residues: CASRSGRASGRVSTDTQYF.

This chain connects TRBV11-2 to TRBJ2-7, with 7 bases fitting TRBD2. Looked up from germline, CDR1 is SGHAT and CDR2 is FQNNGV. The CDR3 extends over 15 amino acids. J gave up 2 bases and V 3 bases, and 7 bases lay outside the gene matches. This CDR3 reads CASSFQRDQTYEQYF. In nucleotides, the CDR3 is TGTGCCAGCAGCTTCCAGCGGGACCAAACCTACGAGCAGTACTTC.

The chain uses TRBV6-5 and TRBJ2-7; tentatively, D is TRBD2 (5 bases). The V end was cut by 2 bases, the J end by 4 bases, with 12 bases between. Looked up from germline, CDR1 is MNHEY and CDR2 is SVGAGI. The CDR3 has 14 amino acids. CDR3: CASSYDRGRYEQYF. DNA of the CDR3: TGTGCCAGCAGTTACGATCGGGGTAGATACGAGCAGTACTTC.

The CDR3 DNA sequence: TGTGCCAGCGGGGGGAGTCGGGAAACAGATACGCAGTATTTT. Protein: CASGGSRETDTQYF. The rearrangement uses TRBV6-5 and TRBJ2-3, with D possibly matching TRBD2 (6 bases). Trimming took off 8 bases at V and 3 bases at J, with 15 bases between the two ends. The germline gives CDR1 MNHEY, CDR2 SVGAGI. This CDR3 has 14 amino acids.

The gene calls are TRBV6-1 and TRBJ2-3; 7 nucleotides line up with TRBD2. Germline V CDR1 and CDR2: MNHNS, SASEGT. The CDR3 spans 15 residues. J lost 2 bases, V lost 11 bases, and 13 bases had no gene match. CDR3 DNA: TGTGCCGCATTCCGGGAGGACAAGGACACAGATACGCAGTATTTT. Its translation: CAAFREDKDTDTQYF.

The chain has TRBV4-1 and TRBJ2-3; no clear D. CDR3 length: 14 residues. The V gene lost 1 base and the J gene lost 4 bases, with 9 bases spanning the gap. Looked up from germline, CDR1 is MGHRA and CDR2 is YSYEKL. The CDR3 nucleotides are TGCGCCAGCAGCCAAGCTGTGCGTTCAGATACGCAGTATTTT. It is translated as CASSQAVRSDTQYF.